This T cell receptor (beta chain) emerged from a study of OX40 agonist ivuxolimab in advanced cancers. Study information: Ivuxolimab was delivered to patients intravenously every 2 weeks at doses spanning 0.01 to 10 mg/kg. Study-level points and caveats: Some nonresponders likewise displayed low normalized T-cell clonal expansion.

This clone turned up a few times. Its antigen remains unidentified. Trimming removed 0 bases at V and 3 bases at J, with 10 bases between. CDR3 length: 15 amino acids. CDR1 SGDLS and CDR2 YYNGEE come from the germline V gene. Data came from immunoSEQ multiplex PCR; TCRdb stores just in-frame clones and leaves some out. The sample holds about 77,000 clones, over 75% seen once. This sequence originates from an adult with an advanced solid tumor such as melanoma, head and neck, liver or kidney cancer. This sequence joins TRBV9 and TRBJ1-3; D not certain. The source was CD4+ or CD8+ T cells sorted from blood, collected in a trial of the OX40 agonist ivuxolimab. DNA of the CDR3: TGTGCCAGCAGCGTAGGGGCCTCGGATGGAAACACCATATATTTT. Translating gives CASSVGASDGNTIYF.